These 4 T cell receptor beta chains were sequenced from one sample in a study of CD4 and CD8 cells across lung adenocarcinoma regions. TCRdb recomputed calls from the PCR reads with MiXCR, one row per CDR3 protein. The sample lists under 25,000 distinct CDR3 sequences, roughly half occurring once. The sequenced sample consisted of CD8+ T cells from the center of a lung tumor. The source of these receptors is a female donor with lung adenocarcinoma. The CD4 and CD8 labels of this study may be unreliable.

The CDR3 loop reads CAISLTGDEQFF. The DNA for the CDR3 is TGTGCCATCAGCCTGACAGGGGATGAGCAGTTCTTC. The V call is TRBV10-3, the J call TRBJ2-1, with TRBD1 matching over 8 bases. CDR3 size: 12 residues. Germline V gene sequence: CDR1 ENHRY, CDR2 SYGVKD. After removal of 6 bases from V and 8 bases from J, the junction contained 3 bases not matched to a gene.

The CDR3 spells CASSLVASGRAHEQFF. CDR3 bases: TGTGCCAGCAGCTTAGTCGCTAGCGGGAGGGCTCATGAGCAGTTCTTC. This rearrangement joins TRBV7-2 to TRBJ2-1; 12 bases agree with TRBD2. Unmatched junction bases numbered 6, after V lost 1 base and J lost 8 bases. The CDR3 contains 16 residues. Germline V gives CDR1 SGHTA, CDR2 FQGNSA.

This clonotype is labeled medium-sized. The chain carries TRBV6-1 and TRBJ1-6; D gene unclear. V lost 1 base, J lost 7 bases, and 17 bases lay in between. In germline, CDR1 is MNHNS, CDR2 SASEGT. CDR3 length: 17 residues. Here the CDR3 DNA reads TGTGCCAGCAGTGAAGACGCAGCGAGGGTGGGGAATTCACCCCTCCACTTT. Residues: CASSEDAARVGNSPLHF.

The chain combines TRBV6-1 with TRBJ1-6; D unresolved. Germline CDR1 reads MNHNS; CDR2 reads SASEGT. Trimming shortened V by 4 bases and J by 0 bases, and 10 bases separated the two germline ends. The CDR3 spans 16 residues. This CDR3 reads CASSVAASSYNSPLHF. The CDR3 coding sequence is TGTGCCAGCAGTGTGGCAGCGAGCTCCTATAATTCACCCCTCCACTTT.